This T cell receptor beta chain was identified in a study of T cells in Graves' hyperthyroidism and ophthalmopathy. The wider study: At initial diagnosis, before any treatment had begun, peripheral blood was obtained.

The V gene end was trimmed by 2 bases and the J gene end by 5 bases; junction bases not matched to a gene: 2. Germline-derived CDR1 and CDR2 are SEHNR and FQNEAQ (reference sequence). CDR3 size: 14 residues. Study conclusions and caveats: Researchers report that a 13 V-J model separated ophthalmopathy from stable hyperthyroidism. Clonotypes that were expanded in thyroid above 0.001 mostly appeared in blood too.

Amplification of TCR beta CDR3 regions used RNA as the template. TCR CDR3 underwent first-round RT-PCR with the HTBI primer set. TCRdb used MiXCR to reprocess the multiplex PCR reads, holding one entry per CDR3 protein. This sample has some 350,000 distinct CDR3 sequences, with about 15% found just once. About this clonotype: The antigen remains undetermined.

The V gene is TRBV7-9, the J gene TRBJ2-2; 7 bases match TRBD2. Sequenced: blood. This TCR was sampled from a woman between 18 and 30 years old with Graves' hyperthyroidism that later progressed to Graves' ophthalmopathy. CDR3 in DNA: TGTGCCAGCAGCTTAAAGGGACTAACCGGGGAGCTGTTTTTT. Its protein is CASSLKGLTGELFF.